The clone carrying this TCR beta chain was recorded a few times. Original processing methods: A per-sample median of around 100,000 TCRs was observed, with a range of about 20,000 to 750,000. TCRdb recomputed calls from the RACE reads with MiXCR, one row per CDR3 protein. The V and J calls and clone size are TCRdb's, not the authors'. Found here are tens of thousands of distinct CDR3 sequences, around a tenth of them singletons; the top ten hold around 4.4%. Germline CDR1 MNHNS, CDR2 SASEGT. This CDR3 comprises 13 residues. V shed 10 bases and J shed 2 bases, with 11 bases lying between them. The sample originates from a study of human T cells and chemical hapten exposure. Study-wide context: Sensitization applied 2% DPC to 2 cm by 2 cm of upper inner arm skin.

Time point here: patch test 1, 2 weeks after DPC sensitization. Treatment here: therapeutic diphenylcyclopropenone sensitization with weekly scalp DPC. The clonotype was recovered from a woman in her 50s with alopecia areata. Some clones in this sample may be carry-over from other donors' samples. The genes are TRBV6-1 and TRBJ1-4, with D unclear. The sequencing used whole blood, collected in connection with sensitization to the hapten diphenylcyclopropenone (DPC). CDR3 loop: CATIGLTNEKLFF. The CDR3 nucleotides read TGTGCCACCATAGGTCTGACTAATGAAAAACTGTTTTTT.